The 20 T cell receptor beta chains below were found in one sample sequenced in a study of molecular identifiers for immune sequencing clone quantification. TCRdb re-analysed the PCR reads in MiXCR, keeping a single row per CDR3 protein. The sample consists of some 41,000 distinct CDR3 sequences, approximately 18% of them appearing once. Specimen: naive CD8+ T cells from blood, with Jurkat cell RNA spiked in. Subset: FACS-sorted CD8+CD4-CCR7+CD45RA+ naive T cells. The receptors stem from a human donor in good health. Some libraries in this study had Jurkat cell RNA spiked in.

This clonotype has more than one count but fewer than ten. The DNA of the CDR3 is TGTGCCAGCAGTTTAATAGGGAGCGGGATAGAGACCCAGTACTTC. Translated: CASSLIGSGIETQYF. This chain joins TRBV28 and TRBJ2-5, with 7 positions matching TRBD2. The CDR3 runs 15 residues. CDR1 and CDR2 (germline): MDHEN, SYDVKM. Losses at the gene ends were 2 bases for V and 4 bases for J; bases not matched to a gene: 7.

The chain carries TRBV4-3 and TRBJ2-4; D is undetermined. CDR3 length: 17 amino acids. The V end was cut by 0 bases, the J end by 0 bases, with 12 bases between. Germline values: CDR1 LGHNA, CDR2 YSLEER. The CDR3 bases are TGCGCCAGCAGCCAAGATGAAGGGCCACTAGCCAAAAACATTCAGTACTTC. Translating gives CASSQDEGPLAKNIQYF.

This clonotype has ten or more counts. The chain uses TRBV9 and TRBJ2-7; 7 nucleotides line up with TRBD2. Germline assignment: CDR1 SGDLS and CDR2 YYNGEE. V shed 1 base and J 3 bases; nucleotides not matched to a gene: 7. This CDR3 comprises 15 residues. Written as DNA, the CDR3 is TGTGCCAGCAGCGTAACGACTAGCCCTCTCTACGAGCAGTACTTC. This translates into CASSVTTSPLYEQYF.

This clonotype has ten or more counts. The chain has TRBV4-3 and TRBJ2-7; no clear D. The CDR3 covers 17 residues. The germline V gene has CDR1 LGHNA and CDR2 YSLEER. V gave up 0 bases and J gave up 2 bases, with 17 bases separating them. In DNA, the CDR3 is TGCGCCAGCAGCCAAGATGAGTATGGGGTGCAAGCCTACGAGCAGTACTTC. This codes for CASSQDEYGVQAYEQYF.

The V call is TRBV6-2 or TRBV6-3, the J call TRBJ2-3, with a possible D match to TRBD2 (6 bases). Trimming removed 7 bases at V and 2 bases at J, with 19 bases between. CDR3 length: 16 residues. Germline assignment: CDR1 MNHEY and CDR2 SVGEGT. The CDR3 DNA follows: TGTGCCAGCAATACTCCCGGGACTTTCCACACAGATACGCAGTATTTT. This gives the protein CASNTPGTFHTDTQYF.

Points on this clonotype: This could be a read error, since a much larger clone is one nucleotide away. The missing conserved phenylalanine or tryptophan at the end of this CDR3 makes a read error likely. The gene calls are TRBV6-2 or TRBV6-3 and TRBJ2-7; D unresolved. Per the germline V gene, CDR1 is MNHEY and CDR2 is SVGEGT. With 5 bases removed from V and 6 bases from J, the gap between germline ends came to 11 bases. CDR3 length: 12 residues. The CDR3 protein is CASSDRPLEQYL. The CDR3 DNA is TGTGCCAGCAGTGACCGGCCCCTCGAGCAGTACCTC.

This rearrangement joins TRBV7-2 to TRBJ2-1; no firm D call. Trimming took 5 bases from V and 10 from J, leaving 15 bases between them. CDR1 and CDR2 from the germline V gene are SGHTA and FQGNSA. This CDR3 contains 13 residues. The CDR3 protein is CASSTGSRREQFF. The CDR3 DNA follows: TGTGCCAGCAGCACCGGGTCCCGGCGGGAGCAGTTCTTC.

Comments on this clonotype: Just one base apart from a much larger clone, this may be a read error. The chain carries TRBV29-1 and TRBJ2-1; D ambiguous. This CDR3 comprises 13 residues. V lost 7 bases, J lost 0 bases, and 10 bases lay in between. Germline CDR1 reads SQVTM; CDR2 reads ANQGSEA. CDR3 sequence (DNA): TGCAGCGACGACGCCCTCTCCTACAATGAGCAGTTCTTC. It encodes CSDDALSYNEQFF.

This clonotype was seen many times. The rearrangement joins TRBV11-2 to TRBJ2-4; TRBD2 agrees at 8 bases. The germline V gene has CDR1 SGHAT and CDR2 FQNNGV. This CDR3 spans 16 amino acids. After removal of 5 bases from V and 12 bases from J, the junction contained 18 bases not matched to a gene. In DNA form, the CDR3 reads TGTGCCAGCAGCCCGTCCGGGAGGGAAAGCCGGCCCCCTCAGTACTTC. Its protein product is CASSPSGRESRPPQYF.

This clonotype occurred many times. The CDR3 protein is CSARDPWRTSYNEQFF. CDR3 in DNA: TGCAGTGCTAGAGATCCATGGAGGACAAGTTACAATGAGCAGTTCTTC. The genes are TRBV20-1 and TRBJ2-1, with D perhaps TRBD1 or TRBD2 (5 bases each). The germline V gene has CDR1 DFQATT and CDR2 SNEGSKA (reference sequence). The CDR3 is made up of 16 amino acids. Trimming removed 0 bases from V and 4 bases from J, with 16 bases in between.

V usage is TRBV7-9 and J usage is TRBJ2-7; TRBD2 matches 10 bases. V lost 5 bases, J lost 0 bases, and 10 bases stayed unmatched. CDR3 length: 17 amino acids. Germline CDR1 and CDR2: SEHNR and FQNEAQ (reference sequence). CDR3 nucleotides: TGTGCCAGCAGCCGAACTAGCGGGAAAGCTATCTCCTACGAGCAGTACTTC. Protein sequence: CASSRTSGKAISYEQYF.

Points on this clonotype: The junction and the germline gene differ at one end; a read error may be behind it. The rearrangement uses TRBV6-5 and TRBJ2-1; D is uncertain. The CDR3 contains 14 residues. Germline loops: CDR1 MNHEY, CDR2 SVGAGI. For the CDR3, the DNA is TGTGTCAGCAGTTACTTTGTCGCCGGGAATGAGCAGTTCTTC. It translates to CVSSYFVAGNEQFF.

This clonotype has a handful of counts. The chain has TRBV7-9 and TRBJ2-1; either TRBD1 or TRBD2 may fit D (5 bases each). The CDR3 spans 14 residues. Germline CDR1 reads SEHNR; CDR2 reads FQNEAQ (reference sequence). V gave up 5 bases and J gave up 4 bases, with 12 bases separating them. CDR3 sequence: CASSAGTYYNEQFF. For the CDR3, the DNA is TGTGCCAGCAGCGCAGGGACCTATTACAATGAGCAGTTCTTC. The whole variable domain, filled in from reference TRBV7-9 and TRBJ2-1, reads DTGVSQNPRHKITKRGQNVTFRCDPISEHNRLYWYRQTLGQGPEFLTYFQNEAQLEKSRLLSDRFSAERPKGSFSTLEIQRTEQGDSAMYLCASSAGTYYNEQFFGPGTRLTVL.

This clonotype was seen repeatedly, ten times or more. The chain has TRBV7-8 and TRBJ2-4; D is ambiguous. With 8 bases removed from V and 7 bases from J, the gap between germline ends came to 9 bases. This CDR3 spans 11 amino acids. The germline V gene encodes CDR1 SGHVS and CDR2 FQNEAQ. This CDR3 is CASGLANIQYF. CDR3 bases: TGTGCCAGCGGTTTGGCGAACATTCAGTACTTC.

At least ten counts were recorded for this clonotype. The genes are TRBV27 and TRBJ1-2; 7 bases line up with TRBD1. CDR1 is MNHEY and CDR2 is SMNVEV in the germline V gene (reference sequence). V shed 10 bases and J 8 bases; nucleotides not matched to a gene: 16. This CDR3 has 14 amino acids. CDR3 region: CATRDSVRFGGYTF. The CDR3 nucleotides read TGTGCCACCAGGGACAGCGTACGCTTTGGGGGCTACACCTTC.

This clonotype has a handful of counts. This rearrangement joins TRBV5-6 to TRBJ1-5, with D perhaps matching TRBD1 (5 bases). V was pared by 2 bases and J by 4 bases, with 10 bases between. CDR3 length: 14 amino acids. Germline CDR1 and CDR2: SGHDT and YYEEEE. In DNA, the CDR3 is TGTGCCAGCAGCTTCGGGACCTTGAATCAGCCCCAGCATTTT. Protein: CASSFGTLNQPQHF.

About this clonotype: A clone one base away is much larger, so this may be a read error. V usage is TRBV28 and J usage is TRBJ2-2, with 7 nucleotides matching TRBD1. The CDR3 is 14 amino acids. Germline V gives CDR1 MDHEN, CDR2 SYDVKM. The V gene end was trimmed by 7 bases and the J gene end by 3 bases; junction bases not matched to a gene: 5. DNA of the CDR3: TGTGCCAGCAAGACAGGGCGGGACACCGGGGAGCTGTTTTTT. This sequence encodes CASKTGRDTGELFF.

This clonotype was seen repeatedly, ten times or more. The chain couples TRBV5-1 to TRBJ2-7; D not resolved. V dropped 6 bases and J dropped 5 bases, with 9 bases sitting between them. The CDR3 consists of 11 residues. CDR1 and CDR2 (germline): SGHRS, YFSETQ. CDR3 amino acids: CASKFGDEQYF. As DNA, the CDR3 is TGCGCCAGCAAATTTGGGGACGAGCAGTACTTC. Full variable domain (remainder filled in from reference TRBV5-1 and TRBJ2-7): KAGVTQTPRYLIKTRGQQVTLSCSPISGHRSVSWYQQTPGQGLQFLFEYFSETQRNKGNFPGRFSGRQFSNSRSEMNVSTLELGDSALYLCASKFGDEQYFGPGTRLTVT.

This clonotype was seen ten or more times. The chain recombines TRBV6-2 or TRBV6-3 with TRBJ2-7, with TRBD1 matching 7 bases. CDR1 and CDR2 (germline): MNHEY, SVGEGT. Germline trimming cut 8 bases from V and 1 base from J; bases unmatched to any gene: 8. The CDR3 contains 14 residues. The CDR3 protein is CASAVRDSSYEQYF. The CDR3 nucleotides read TGTGCCAGCGCCGTCCGGGACAGTTCCTACGAGCAGTACTTC.

Worth noting for this clonotype: Compared with germline, one end of the junction differs, possibly owing to a read error. The genes are TRBV13 and TRBJ2-7; D is ambiguous. Germline CDR1 reads PRHDT; CDR2 reads FYEKMQ (reference sequence). The CDR3 is 13 amino acids. The CDR3 is CASSLGGSYEQNF. CDR3 in DNA: TGTGCCAGCAGCTTAGGCGGCTCCTACGAGCAGAACTTC.